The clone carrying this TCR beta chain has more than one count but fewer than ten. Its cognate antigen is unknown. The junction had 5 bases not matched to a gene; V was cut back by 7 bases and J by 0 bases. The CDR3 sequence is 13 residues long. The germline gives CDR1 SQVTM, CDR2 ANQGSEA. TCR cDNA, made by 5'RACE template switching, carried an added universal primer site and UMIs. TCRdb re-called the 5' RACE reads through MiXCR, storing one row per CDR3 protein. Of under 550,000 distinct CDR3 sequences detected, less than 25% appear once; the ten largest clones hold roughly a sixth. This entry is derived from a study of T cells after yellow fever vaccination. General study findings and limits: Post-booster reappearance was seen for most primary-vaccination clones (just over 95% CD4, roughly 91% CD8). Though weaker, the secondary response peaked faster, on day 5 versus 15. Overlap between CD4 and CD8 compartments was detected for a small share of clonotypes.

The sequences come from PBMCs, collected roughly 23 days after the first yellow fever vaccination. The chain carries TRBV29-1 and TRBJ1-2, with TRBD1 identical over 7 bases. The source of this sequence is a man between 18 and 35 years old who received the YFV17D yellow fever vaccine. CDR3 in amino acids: CSAGTVANYGYTF. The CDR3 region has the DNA TGCAGCGCAGGGACAGTAGCTAACTATGGCTACACCTTC.